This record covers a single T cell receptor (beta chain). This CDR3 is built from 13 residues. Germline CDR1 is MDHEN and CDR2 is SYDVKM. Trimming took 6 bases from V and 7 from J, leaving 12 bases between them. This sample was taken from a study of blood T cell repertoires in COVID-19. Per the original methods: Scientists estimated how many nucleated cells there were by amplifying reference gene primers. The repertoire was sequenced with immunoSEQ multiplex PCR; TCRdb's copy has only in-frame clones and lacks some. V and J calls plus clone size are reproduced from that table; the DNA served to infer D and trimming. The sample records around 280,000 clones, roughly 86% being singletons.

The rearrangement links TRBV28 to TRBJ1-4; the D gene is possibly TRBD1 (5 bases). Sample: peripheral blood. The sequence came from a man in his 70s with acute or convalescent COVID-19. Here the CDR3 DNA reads TGTGCCAGCAGAGGGGTCAAATTTGAAAAACTGTTTTTT. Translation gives CASRGVKFEKLFF.